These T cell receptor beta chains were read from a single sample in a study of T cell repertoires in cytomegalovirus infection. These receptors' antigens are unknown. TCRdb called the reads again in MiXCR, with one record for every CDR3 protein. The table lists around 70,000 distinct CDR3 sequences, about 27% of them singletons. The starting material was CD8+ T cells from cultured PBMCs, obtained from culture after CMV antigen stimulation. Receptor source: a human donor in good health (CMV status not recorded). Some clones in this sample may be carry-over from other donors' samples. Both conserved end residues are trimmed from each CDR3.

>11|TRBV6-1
ASSSTRGYEQY
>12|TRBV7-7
ASSLTQYTGELF
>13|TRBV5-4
ASSLTSGSSETQY
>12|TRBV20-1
SAYTGISGNTIY
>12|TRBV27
ASSLRTGGEKLF
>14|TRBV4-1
ASSQARTGEHQPQH
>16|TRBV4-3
ASSQEVAGGINTGELF
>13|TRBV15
ATSRETGANYGYT
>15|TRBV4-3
ASSQDPTGQLLHEQY
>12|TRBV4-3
ASSQDRERTEAF
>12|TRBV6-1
ASSSGVAQETQY
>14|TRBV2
ASSEEGGGTSYEQY
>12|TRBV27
ASSLRGVDTEAF
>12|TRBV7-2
ASSLGLGSTEAF
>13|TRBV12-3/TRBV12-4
ASTTLQGSHTEAF
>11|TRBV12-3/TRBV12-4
ASSFGRGGELF
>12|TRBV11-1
ASSLQGYNSPLH
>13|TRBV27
ASSLSGEKQETQY
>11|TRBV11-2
ASSLDFRTEAF
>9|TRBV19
ASSQDYGYT
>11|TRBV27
ASSTRPRETQY
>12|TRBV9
ASSVELVRDTQY